Listed here is a single T cell receptor beta chain. Its antigen remains unidentified. The source of the sample is a study of cytomegalovirus exposure and HLA in healthy donors. Across the whole study: Early release data held 80 million to 100 million unique TCRs from HLA-typed donors. Overall study results and limits: The sole available immune exposure information was CMV serostatus. Generally TCR sequences proved uncommon, though certain public TCRs appeared in numerous donors.

The PCR ran on 60 Vbeta and 13 Jbeta primers. Original processing notes: An analysis performed later counted about 80 million unique TCR beta chains (roughly 11 million of them shared). Using immunoSEQ multiplex PCR, the repertoire was profiled, and TCRdb retains in-frame clones only, with some absent. V and J calls and clone size are given by that table; D and trimming were obtained from the DNA. There are about 140,000 clones in the sample; approximately 57% occur only once, and around 1.8% lies in the top ten. The source material was PBMCs. The TCR originated in a male donor in good health and CMV-seronegative.

CDR3 sequence reads: CASSLDLSDTQYF. The CDR3 nucleotides read TGCGCCAGCAGCTTGGATTTATCAGATACGCAGTATTTT. V and J are TRBV5-1 and TRBJ2-3; D unclear. With 0 bases removed from V and 4 bases from J, the gap between germline ends came to 6 bases. This CDR3 region has 13 residues. Germline V gene sequence: CDR1 SGHRS, CDR2 YFSETQ.